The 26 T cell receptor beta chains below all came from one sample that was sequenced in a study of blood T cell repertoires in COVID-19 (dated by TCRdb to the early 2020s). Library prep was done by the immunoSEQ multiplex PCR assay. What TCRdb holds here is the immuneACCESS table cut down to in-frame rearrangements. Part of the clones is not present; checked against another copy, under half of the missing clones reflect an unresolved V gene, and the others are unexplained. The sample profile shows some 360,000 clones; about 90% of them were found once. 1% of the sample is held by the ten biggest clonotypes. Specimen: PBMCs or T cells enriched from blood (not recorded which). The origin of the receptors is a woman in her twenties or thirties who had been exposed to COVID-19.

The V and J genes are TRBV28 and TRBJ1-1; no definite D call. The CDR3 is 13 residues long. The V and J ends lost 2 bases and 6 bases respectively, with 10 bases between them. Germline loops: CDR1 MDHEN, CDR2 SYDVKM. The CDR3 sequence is CASSLGGSSEAFF. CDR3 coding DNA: TGTGCCAGCAGTTTAGGAGGGAGCTCTGAAGCTTTCTTT. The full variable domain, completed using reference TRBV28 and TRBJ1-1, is DVKVTQSSRYLVKRTGEKVFLECVQDMDHENMFWYRQDPGLGLRLIYFSYDVKMKEKGDIPEGYSVSREKKERFSLILESASTNQTSMYLCASSLGGSSEAFFGQGTRLTVV.

The CDR3 DNA follows: TGTGCCAGCAGTTACCCTACTAGCACTGCCGAGCAGTTCTTC. Its translation is CASSYPTSTAEQFF. V and J are TRBV6-6 and TRBJ2-1, with a tentative D call TRBD2 (6 bases). Per the germline V gene, CDR1 is MNHNY and CDR2 is SVGAGI (reference sequence). The germline V and J ends were trimmed by 2 bases and 10 bases, with 15 bases remaining between them. The CDR3 covers 14 residues.

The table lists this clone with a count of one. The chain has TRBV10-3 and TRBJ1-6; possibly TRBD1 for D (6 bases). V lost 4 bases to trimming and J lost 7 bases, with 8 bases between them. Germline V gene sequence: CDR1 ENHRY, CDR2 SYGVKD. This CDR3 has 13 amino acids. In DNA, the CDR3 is TGTGCCATCAGTGTGAGGGGGAATTCACCCCTCCACTTT. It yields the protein CAISVRGNSPLHF.

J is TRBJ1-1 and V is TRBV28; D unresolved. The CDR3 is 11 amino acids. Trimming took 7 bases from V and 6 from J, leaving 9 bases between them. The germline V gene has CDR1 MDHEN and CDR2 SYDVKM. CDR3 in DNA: TGTGCCAGCACCCACAGAGCTGAAGCTTTCTTT. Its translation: CASTHRAEAFF.

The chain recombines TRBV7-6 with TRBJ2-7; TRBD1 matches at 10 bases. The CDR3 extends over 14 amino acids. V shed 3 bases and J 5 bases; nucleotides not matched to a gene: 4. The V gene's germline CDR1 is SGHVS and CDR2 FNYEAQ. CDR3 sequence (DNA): TGTGCCAGCAGCTTGACAGGGGGCCGAAACGAGCAGTACTTC. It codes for CASSLTGGRNEQYF.

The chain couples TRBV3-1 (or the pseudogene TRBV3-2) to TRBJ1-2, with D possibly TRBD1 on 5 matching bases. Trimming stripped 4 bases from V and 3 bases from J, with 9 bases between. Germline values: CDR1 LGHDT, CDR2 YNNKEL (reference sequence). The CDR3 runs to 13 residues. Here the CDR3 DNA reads TGTGCCAGCAGCCGCATAGGGGACTATGGCTACACCTTC. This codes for CASSRIGDYGYTF.

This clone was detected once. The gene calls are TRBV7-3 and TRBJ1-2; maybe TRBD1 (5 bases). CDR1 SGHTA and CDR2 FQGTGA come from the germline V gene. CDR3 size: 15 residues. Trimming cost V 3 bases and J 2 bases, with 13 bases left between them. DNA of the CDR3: TGTGCCAGCAGCTTGGAGGGGAAATCGAACTATGGCTACACCTTC. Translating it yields CASSLEGKSNYGYTF.

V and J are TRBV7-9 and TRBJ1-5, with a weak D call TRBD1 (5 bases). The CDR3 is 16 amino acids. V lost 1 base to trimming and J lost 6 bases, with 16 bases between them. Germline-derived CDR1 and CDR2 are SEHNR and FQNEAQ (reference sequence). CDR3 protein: CASSLGVGGGIQPQHF. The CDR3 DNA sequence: TGTGCCAGCAGCTTAGGTGTGGGGGGAGGGATTCAGCCCCAGCATTTT. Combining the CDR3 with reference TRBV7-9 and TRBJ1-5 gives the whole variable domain DTGVSQNPRHKITKRGQNVTFRCDPISEHNRLYWYRQTLGQGPEFLTYFQNEAQLEKSRLLSDRFSAERPKGSFSTLEIQRTEQGDSAMYLCASSLGVGGGIQPQHFGDGTRLSIL.

The CDR3 sequence: CSASRGLAGAYNEQFF. Written as DNA, the CDR3 is TGCAGTGCTAGTAGGGGGCTAGCGGGAGCCTACAATGAGCAGTTCTTC. This chain uses TRBV20-1 with TRBJ2-1, with 10 bases that match TRBD2. The V and J ends lost 3 bases and 2 bases, in that order; junction bases with no gene match: 7. The germline V gene encodes CDR1 DFQATT and CDR2 SNEGSKA (reference sequence). This CDR3 has 16 amino acids.

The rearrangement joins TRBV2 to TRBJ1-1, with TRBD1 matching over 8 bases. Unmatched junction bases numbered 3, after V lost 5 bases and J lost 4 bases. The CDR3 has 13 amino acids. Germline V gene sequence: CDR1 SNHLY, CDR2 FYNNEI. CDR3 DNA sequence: TGTGCCAGCAGTAAGACAGGGGTCACTGAAGCTTTCTTT. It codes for CASSKTGVTEAFF. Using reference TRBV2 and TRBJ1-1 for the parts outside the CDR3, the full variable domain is EPEVTQTPSHQVTQMGQEVILRCVPISNHLYFYWYRQILGQKVEFLVSFYNNEISEKSEIFDDQFSVERPDGSNFTLKIRSTKLEDSAMYFCASSKTGVTEAFFGQGTRLTVV.

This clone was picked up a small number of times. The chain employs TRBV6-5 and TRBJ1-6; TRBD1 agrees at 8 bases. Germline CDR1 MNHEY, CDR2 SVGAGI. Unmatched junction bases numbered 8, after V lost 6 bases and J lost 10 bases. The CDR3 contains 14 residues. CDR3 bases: TGTGCCAGCAGCAACGACAGGGGCAGGTCACCCCTCCACTTT. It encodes CASSNDRGRSPLHF.

CDR3 loop: CASSPTGGSGNTGELFF. The DNA for the CDR3 is TGCGCCAGCAGCCCGACAGGGGGCTCCGGGAACACCGGGGAGCTGTTTTTT. The chain joins TRBV5-1 to TRBJ2-2, with 10 bases that match TRBD1. CDR3 length equals 17 residues. V dropped 4 bases and J dropped 1; count of bases not matched to a gene: 7. CDR1 and CDR2 (germline): SGHRS, YFSETQ.

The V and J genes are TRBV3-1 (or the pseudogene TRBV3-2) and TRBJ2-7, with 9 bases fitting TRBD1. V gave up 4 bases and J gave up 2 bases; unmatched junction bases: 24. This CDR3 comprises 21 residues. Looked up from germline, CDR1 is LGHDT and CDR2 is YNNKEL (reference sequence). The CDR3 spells CASSPGLTRDRVRGGPYEQYF. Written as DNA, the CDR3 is TGTGCCAGCAGCCCAGGCCTCACCCGGGACAGGGTCCGTGGAGGTCCCTACGAGCAGTACTTC.

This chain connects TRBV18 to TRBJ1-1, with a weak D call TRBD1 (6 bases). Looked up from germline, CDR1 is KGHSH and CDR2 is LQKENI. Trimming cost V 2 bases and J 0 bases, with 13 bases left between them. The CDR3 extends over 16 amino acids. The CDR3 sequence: CASSPNQQGLNTEAFF. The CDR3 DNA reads TGTGCCAGCTCACCAAATCAACAGGGTCTGAACACTGAAGCTTTCTTT. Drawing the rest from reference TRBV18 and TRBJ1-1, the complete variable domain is NAGVMQNPRHLVRRRGQEARLRCSPMKGHSHVYWYRQLPEEGLKFMVYLQKENIIDESGMPKERFSAEFPKEGPSILRIQQVVRGDSAAYFCASSPNQQGLNTEAFFGQGTRLTVV.

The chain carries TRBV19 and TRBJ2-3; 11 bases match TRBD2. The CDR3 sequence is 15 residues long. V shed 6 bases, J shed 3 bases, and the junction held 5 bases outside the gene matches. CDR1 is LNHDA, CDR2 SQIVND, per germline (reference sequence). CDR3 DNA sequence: TGTGCCAGTAGCTCGGGACTAGCGGTTACAGATACGCAGTATTTT. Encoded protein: CASSSGLAVTDTQYF. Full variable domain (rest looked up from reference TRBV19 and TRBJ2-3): DGGITQSPKYLFRKEGQNVTLSCEQNLNHDAMYWYRQDPGQGLRLIYYSQIVNDFQKGDIAEGYSVSREKKESFPLTVTSAQKNPTAFYLCASSSGLAVTDTQYFGPGTRLTVL.

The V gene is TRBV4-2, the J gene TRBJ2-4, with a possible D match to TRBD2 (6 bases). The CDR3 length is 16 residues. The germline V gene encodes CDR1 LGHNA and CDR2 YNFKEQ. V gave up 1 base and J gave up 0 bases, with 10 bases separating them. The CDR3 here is CASSQVRGGAKNIQYF. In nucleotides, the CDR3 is TGTGCCAGCAGCCAAGTGCGGGGTGGAGCCAAAAACATTCAGTACTTC.

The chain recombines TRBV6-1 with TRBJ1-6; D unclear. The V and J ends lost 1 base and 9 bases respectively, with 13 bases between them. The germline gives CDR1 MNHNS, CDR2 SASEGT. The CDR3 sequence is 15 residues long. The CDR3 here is CASSEVWQNLSPLHF. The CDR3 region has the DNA TGTGCCAGCAGTGAAGTTTGGCAGAACCTTTCACCCCTCCACTTT.

CDR3 DNA sequence: TGTGCCAGCAGTGAAAGTGGGGAGGCAGGGAACTATGGCTACACCTTC. Translation gives CASSESGEAGNYGYTF. The chain couples TRBV6-1 to TRBJ1-2, with a possible D match to TRBD1 (5 bases). CDR3 length: 16 amino acids. CDR1 and CDR2 from the germline V gene are MNHNS and SASEGT. V lost 2 bases and J lost 2, with 15 bases in between.

The CDR3 is CASSLMGLLSYEQYF. The CDR3 DNA reads as TGTGCCAGCAGCCTTATGGGACTGTTATCCTACGAGCAGTACTTC. This rearrangement joins TRBV14 to TRBJ2-7; tentative D call: TRBD2 (6 bases). Trimming removed 4 bases from V and 1 base from J, with 14 bases in between. Germline lookup yields CDR1 SGHDN and CDR2 FVKESK. This CDR3 comprises 15 residues. Using reference TRBV14 and TRBJ2-7 for the parts outside the CDR3, the full variable domain is EAGVTQFPSHSVIEKGQTVTLRCDPISGHDNLYWYRRVMGKEIKFLLHFVKESKQDESGMPNNRFLAERTGGTYSTLKVQPAELEDSGVYFCASSLMGLLSYEQYFGPGTRLTVT.

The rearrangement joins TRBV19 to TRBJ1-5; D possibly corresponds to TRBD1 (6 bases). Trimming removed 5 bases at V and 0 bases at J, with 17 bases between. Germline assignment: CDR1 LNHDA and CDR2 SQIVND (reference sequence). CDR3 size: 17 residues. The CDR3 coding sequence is TGTGCCAGTAGTGGATCTCCCGGACAGCGTAGCAATCAGCCCCAGCATTTT. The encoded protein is CASSGSPGQRSNQPQHF.

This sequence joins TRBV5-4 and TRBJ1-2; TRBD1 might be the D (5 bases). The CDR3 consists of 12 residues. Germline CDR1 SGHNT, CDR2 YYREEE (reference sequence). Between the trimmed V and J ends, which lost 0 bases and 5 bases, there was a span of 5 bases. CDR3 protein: CASSLGQYGYTF. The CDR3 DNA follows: TGTGCCAGCAGCTTGGGACAGTATGGCTACACCTTC.

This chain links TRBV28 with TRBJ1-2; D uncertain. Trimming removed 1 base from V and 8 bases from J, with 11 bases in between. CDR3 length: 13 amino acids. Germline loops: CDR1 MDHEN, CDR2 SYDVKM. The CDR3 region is CASSLSRILGYTF. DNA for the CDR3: TGTGCCAGCAGTTTATCCAGGATTCTCGGCTACACCTTC.

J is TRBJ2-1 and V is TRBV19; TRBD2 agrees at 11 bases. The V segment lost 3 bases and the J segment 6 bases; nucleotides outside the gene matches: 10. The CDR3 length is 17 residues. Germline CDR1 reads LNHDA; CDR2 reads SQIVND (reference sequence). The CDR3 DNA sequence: TGTGCCAGTAGTATCGCGACTAGCGGGACATGGGGCAATGAGCAGTTCTTC. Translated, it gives CASSIATSGTWGNEQFF.

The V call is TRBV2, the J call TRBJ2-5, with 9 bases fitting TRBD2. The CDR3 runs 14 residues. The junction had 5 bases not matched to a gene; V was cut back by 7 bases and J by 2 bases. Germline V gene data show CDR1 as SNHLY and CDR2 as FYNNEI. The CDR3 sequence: CASKQTSGQETQYF. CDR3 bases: TGTGCCAGCAAACAGACTAGCGGTCAAGAGACCCAGTACTTC.

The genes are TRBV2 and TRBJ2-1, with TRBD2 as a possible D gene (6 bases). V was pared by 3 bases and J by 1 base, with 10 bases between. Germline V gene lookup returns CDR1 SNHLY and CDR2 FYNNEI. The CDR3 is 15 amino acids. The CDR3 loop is CASSEGSGSYNEQFF. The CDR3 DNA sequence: TGTGCCAGCAGTGAGGGTAGCGGTTCCTACAATGAGCAGTTCTTC. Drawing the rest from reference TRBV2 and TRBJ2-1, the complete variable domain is EPEVTQTPSHQVTQMGQEVILRCVPISNHLYFYWYRQILGQKVEFLVSFYNNEISEKSEIFDDQFSVERPDGSNFTLKIRSTKLEDSAMYFCASSEGSGSYNEQFFGPGTRLTVL.

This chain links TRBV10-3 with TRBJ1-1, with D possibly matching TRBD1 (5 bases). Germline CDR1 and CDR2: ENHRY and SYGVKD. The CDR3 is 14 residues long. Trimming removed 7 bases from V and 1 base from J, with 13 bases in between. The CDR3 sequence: CAITPQGPNTEAFF. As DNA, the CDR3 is TGTGCCATCACTCCCCAGGGCCCGAACACTGAAGCTTTCTTT.